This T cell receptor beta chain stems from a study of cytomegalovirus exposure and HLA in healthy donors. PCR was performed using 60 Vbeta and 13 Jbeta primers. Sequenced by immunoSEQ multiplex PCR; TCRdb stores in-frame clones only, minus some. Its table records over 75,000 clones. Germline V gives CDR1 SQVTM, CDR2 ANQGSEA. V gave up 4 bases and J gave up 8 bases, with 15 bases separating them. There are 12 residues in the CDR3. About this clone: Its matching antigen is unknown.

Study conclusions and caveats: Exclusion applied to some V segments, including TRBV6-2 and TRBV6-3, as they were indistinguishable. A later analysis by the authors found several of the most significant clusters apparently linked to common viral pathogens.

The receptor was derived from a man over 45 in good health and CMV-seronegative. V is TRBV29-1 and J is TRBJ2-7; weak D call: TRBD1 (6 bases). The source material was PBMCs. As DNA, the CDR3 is TGCAGCGTTGGAACAGAAAGGGGGAAGCAGTACTTC. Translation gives CSVGTERGKQYF.